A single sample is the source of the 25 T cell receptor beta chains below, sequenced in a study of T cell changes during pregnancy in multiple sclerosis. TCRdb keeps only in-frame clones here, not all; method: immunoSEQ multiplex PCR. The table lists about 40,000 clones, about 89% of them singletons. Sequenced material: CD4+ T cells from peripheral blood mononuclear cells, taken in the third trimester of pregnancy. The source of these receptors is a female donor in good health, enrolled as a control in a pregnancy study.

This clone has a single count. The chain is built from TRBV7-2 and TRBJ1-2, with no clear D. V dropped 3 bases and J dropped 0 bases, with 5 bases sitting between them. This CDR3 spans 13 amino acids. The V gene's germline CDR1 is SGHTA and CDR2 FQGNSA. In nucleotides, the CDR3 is TGTGCCAGCAGCTTTCAGGCTAACTATGGCTACACCTTC. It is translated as CASSFQANYGYTF.

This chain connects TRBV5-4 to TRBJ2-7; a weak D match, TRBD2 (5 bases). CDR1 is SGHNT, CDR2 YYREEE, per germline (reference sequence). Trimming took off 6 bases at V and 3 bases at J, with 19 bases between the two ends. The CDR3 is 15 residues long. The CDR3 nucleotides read TGTGCCAGCACTTCGCCCGAGGGAAGGGACTACGAGCAGTACTTC. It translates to CASTSPEGRDYEQYF. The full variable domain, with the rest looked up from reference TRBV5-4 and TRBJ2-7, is ETGVTQSPTHLIKTRGQQVTLRCSSQSGHNTVSWYQQALGQGPQFIFQYYREEENGRGNFPPRFSGLQFPNYSSELNVNALELDDSALYLCASTSPEGRDYEQYFGPGTRLTVT.

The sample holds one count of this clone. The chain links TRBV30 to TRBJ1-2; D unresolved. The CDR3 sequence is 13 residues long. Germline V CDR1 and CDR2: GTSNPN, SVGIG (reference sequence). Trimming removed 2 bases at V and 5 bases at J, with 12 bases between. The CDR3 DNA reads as TGTGCCTGGAGTTCGGGATTCAGTTATGGCTACACCTTC. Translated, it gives CAWSSGFSYGYTF. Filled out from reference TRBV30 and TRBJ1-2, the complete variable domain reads SQTIHQWPATLVQPVGSPLSLECTVEGTSNPNLYWYRQAAGRGLQLLFYSVGIGQISSEVPQNLSASRPQDRQFILSSKKLLLSDSGFYLCAWSSGFSYGYTFGSGTRLTVV.

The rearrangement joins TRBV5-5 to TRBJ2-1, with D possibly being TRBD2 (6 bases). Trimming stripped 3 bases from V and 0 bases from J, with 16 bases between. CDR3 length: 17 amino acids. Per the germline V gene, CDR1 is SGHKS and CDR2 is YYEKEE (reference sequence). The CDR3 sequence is CASSSRSLASSYNEQFF. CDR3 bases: TGTGCCAGCAGCTCGAGGTCTCTAGCGAGCTCCTACAATGAGCAGTTCTTC.

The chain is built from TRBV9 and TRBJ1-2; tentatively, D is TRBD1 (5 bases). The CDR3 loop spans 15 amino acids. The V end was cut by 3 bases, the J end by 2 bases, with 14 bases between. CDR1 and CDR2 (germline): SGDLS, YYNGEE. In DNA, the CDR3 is TGTGCCAGCAGCGAACGCGGACAAGCCAACTATGGCTACACCTTC. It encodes CASSERGQANYGYTF.

In nucleotides, the CDR3 is TGCGCCAGCAGCATGGGACAGGGGGAAAAACTGTTTTTT. As protein: CASSMGQGEKLFF. The chain combines TRBV5-1 with TRBJ1-4, with TRBD1 matching 10 bases. Trimming at V came to 4 bases and at J to 8 bases, leaving 2 bases not matched to a gene. The CDR3 totals 13 residues. Germline CDR1 and CDR2: SGHRS and YFSETQ.

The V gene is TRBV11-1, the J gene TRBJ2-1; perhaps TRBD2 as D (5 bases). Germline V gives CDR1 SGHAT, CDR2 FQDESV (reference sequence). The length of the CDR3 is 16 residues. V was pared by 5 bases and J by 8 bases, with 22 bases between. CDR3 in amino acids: CASSNLWGSDPDEQFF. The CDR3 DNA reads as TGTGCCAGCAGCAATCTCTGGGGTAGCGATCCAGATGAGCAGTTCTTC.

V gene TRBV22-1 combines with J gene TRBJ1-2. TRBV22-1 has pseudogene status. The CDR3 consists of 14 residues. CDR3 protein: CPGSDLQGLGGYTF. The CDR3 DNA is TGTCCTGGGAGCGACCTACAGGGACTAGGGGGCTACACCTTC.

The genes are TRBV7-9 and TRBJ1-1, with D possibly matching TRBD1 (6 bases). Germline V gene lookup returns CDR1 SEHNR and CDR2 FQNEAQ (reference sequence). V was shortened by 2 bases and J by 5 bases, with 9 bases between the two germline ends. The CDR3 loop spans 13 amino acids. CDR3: CASSLMGATEAFF. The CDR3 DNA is TGTGCCAGCAGCTTAATGGGGGCAACTGAAGCTTTCTTT.

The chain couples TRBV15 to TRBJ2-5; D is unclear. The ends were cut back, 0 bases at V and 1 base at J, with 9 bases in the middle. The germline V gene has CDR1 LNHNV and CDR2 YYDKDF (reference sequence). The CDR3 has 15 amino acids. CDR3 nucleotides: TGTGCCACCAGCAGAGAGGCAGTTCTCCAAGAGACCCAGTACTTC. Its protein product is CATSREAVLQETQYF.

The CDR3 is CASSLRSYNEQFF. Written as DNA, the CDR3 is TGTGCCAGCAGCCTTCGGTCCTACAATGAGCAGTTCTTC. V usage is TRBV5-8 and J usage is TRBJ2-1; no clear D. CDR3 length: 13 amino acids. Looked up from germline, CDR1 is SGHTS and CDR2 is YDEGEE. V lost 4 bases and J lost 1, with 6 bases in between. The full variable domain, rest sourced from reference TRBV5-8 and TRBJ2-1, is EAGVTQSPTHLIKTRGQQATLRCSPISGHTSVYWYQQALGLGLQFLLWYDEGEERNRGNFPPRFSGRQFPNYSSELNVNALELEDSALYLCASSLRSYNEQFFGPGTRLTVL.

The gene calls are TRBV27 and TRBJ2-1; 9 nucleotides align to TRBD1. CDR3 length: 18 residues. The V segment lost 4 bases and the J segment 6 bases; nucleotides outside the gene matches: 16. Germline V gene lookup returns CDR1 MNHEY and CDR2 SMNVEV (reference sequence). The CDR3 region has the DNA TGTGCCAGCAGTTCCCATACTCCGGGACAGGGTCTTCGCAATGAGCAGTTCTTC. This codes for CASSSHTPGQGLRNEQFF.

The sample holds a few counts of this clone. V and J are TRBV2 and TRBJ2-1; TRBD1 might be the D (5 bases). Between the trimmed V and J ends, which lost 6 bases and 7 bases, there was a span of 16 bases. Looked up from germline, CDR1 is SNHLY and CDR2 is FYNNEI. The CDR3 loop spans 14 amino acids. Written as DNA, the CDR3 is TGTGCCAGCAGACCAGCACAAGGGGAAAATGAGCAGTTCTTC. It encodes CASRPAQGENEQFF.

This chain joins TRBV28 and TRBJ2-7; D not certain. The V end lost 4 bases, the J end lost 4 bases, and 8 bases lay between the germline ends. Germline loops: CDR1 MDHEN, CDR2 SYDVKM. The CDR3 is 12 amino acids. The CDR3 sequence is CASSSTVYEQYF. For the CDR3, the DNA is TGTGCCAGCAGTTCCACAGTTTACGAGCAGTACTTC.

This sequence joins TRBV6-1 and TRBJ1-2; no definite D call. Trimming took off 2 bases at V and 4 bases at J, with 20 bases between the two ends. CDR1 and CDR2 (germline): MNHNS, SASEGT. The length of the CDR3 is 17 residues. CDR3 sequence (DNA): TGTGCCAGCAGTGAATATAACTCGGGTTATCCTTCCTATGGCTACACCTTC. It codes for CASSEYNSGYPSYGYTF.

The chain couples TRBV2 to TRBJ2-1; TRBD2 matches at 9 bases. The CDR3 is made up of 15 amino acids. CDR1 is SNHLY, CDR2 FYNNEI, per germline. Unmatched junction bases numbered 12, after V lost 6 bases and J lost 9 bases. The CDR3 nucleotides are TGTGCCAGCAGCCTATCCGGGACTAGCCTCAGTGAGCAGTTCTTC. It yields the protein CASSLSGTSLSEQFF.

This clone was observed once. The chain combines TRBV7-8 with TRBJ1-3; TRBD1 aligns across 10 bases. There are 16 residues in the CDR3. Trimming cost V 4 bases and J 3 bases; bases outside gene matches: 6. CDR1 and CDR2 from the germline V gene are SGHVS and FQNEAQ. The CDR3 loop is CASSSRDRGGGNTIYF. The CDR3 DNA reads TGTGCCAGCAGCTCCCGGGACAGGGGTGGTGGAAACACCATATATTTT. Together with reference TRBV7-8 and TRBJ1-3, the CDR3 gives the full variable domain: GAGVSQSPRYKVAKRGQDVALRCDPISGHVSLFWYQQALGQGPEFLTYFQNEAQLDKSGLPSDRFFAERPEGSVSTLKIQRTQQEDSAVYLCASSSRDRGGGNTIYFGEGSWLTVV.

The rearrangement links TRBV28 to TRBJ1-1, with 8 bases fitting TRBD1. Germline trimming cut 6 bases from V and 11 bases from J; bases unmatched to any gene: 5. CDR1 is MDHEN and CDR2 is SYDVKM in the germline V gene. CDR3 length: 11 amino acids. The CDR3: CASRSTGDAFF. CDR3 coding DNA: TGTGCCAGCAGATCGACAGGGGACGCTTTCTTT.

CDR3 region: CASSQRGTGTKLAKNIQYF. The CDR3 region has the DNA TGCGCCAGCAGTCAGCGGGGGACCGGGACAAAGCTAGCCAAAAACATTCAGTACTTC. This chain uses TRBV23-1 with TRBJ2-4; D might be TRBD2 (7 bases). TRBV23-1 is given ORF status, its function remaining uncertain. There are 19 residues in the CDR3. With 3 bases removed from V and 0 bases from J, the gap between germline ends came to 21 bases.

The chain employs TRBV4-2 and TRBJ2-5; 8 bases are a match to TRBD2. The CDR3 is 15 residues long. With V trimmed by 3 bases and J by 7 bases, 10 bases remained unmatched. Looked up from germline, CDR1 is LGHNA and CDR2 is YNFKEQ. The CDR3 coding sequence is TGTGCCAGCAGCCACACCGGGGGGGCCGGGGTGACCCAGTACTTC. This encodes CASSHTGGAGVTQYF.

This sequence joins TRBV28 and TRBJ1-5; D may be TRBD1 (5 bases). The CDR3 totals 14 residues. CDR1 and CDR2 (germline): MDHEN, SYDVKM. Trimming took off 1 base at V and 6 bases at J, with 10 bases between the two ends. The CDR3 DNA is TGTGCCAGCAGTTTATTCGGGGGAGGTCAGCCCCAGCATTTT. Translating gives CASSLFGGGQPQHF.

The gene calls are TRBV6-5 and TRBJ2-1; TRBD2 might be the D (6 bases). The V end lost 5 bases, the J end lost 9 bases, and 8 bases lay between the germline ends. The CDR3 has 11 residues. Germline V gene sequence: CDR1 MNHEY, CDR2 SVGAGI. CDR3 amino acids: CASSHGGEQFF. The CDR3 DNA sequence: TGTGCCAGCAGTCACGGGGGTGAGCAGTTCTTC.

The CDR3 loop reads CASTGFDRTDEQYF. CDR3 DNA: TGTGCCAGCACGGGATTCGACAGGACGGACGAGCAGTACTTC. The V and J genes are TRBV18 and TRBJ2-7, with D maybe TRBD1 (6 bases). Germline V gene data show CDR1 as KGHSH and CDR2 as LQKENI. This CDR3 contains 14 residues. Trimming took 8 bases from V and 5 from J, leaving 19 bases between them.

Here the CDR3 DNA reads TGTGCCAGCAGTCAACGGGAAGGGACGGGAGGTCCCCAGCATTTT. It yields the protein CASSQREGTGGPQHF. V and J are TRBV2 and TRBJ1-5, with D possibly matching TRBD1 (5 bases). Per germline, CDR1 SNHLY and CDR2 FYNNEI. V shed 5 bases and J shed 10 bases, with 21 bases lying between them. The CDR3 consists of 15 residues. Together with reference TRBV2 and TRBJ1-5, the CDR3 gives the full variable domain: EPEVTQTPSHQVTQMGQEVILRCVPISNHLYFYWYRQILGQKVEFLVSFYNNEISEKSEIFDDQFSVERPDGSNFTLKIRSTKLEDSAMYFCASSQREGTGGPQHFGDGTRLSIL.

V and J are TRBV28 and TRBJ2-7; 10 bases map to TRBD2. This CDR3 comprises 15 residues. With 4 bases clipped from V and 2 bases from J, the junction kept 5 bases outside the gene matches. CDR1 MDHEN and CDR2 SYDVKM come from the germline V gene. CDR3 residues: CASSSVGLAAYEQYF. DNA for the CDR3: TGTGCCAGCAGTTCAGTCGGACTAGCGGCCTACGAGCAGTACTTC.